Listed here are 9 T cell receptor beta chains from one sample, sequenced in a study of CD8 T cells in ankylosing spondylitis (dated by TCRdb to 2016 to 2017). Library preparation employed 5' RACE. The listed sequencing device is Illumina HiSeq 2500. The raw public data were reprocessed by TCRdb itself: fastp quality trimming at Q25, MiXCR clonotype calling, in-frame beta chains only. Rows are unified per CDR3 protein, each entry keeping the most common DNA and genes. In all, the sample holds 150,000 to 200,000 distinct CDR3 sequences, and 18% of those were seen once. In total, the top ten clones hold 4.3% of the sample. Sequenced: blood, either unsorted or a sorted T cell fraction (not recorded which). These receptors originate from a male donor aged 10-30 years with ankylosing spondylitis or in good health (not recorded which). Donor details come from another sample of the same person, matched by shared clones.

The sample holds many counts of this clonotype. The chain uses TRBV11-2 and TRBJ2-7; D gene unclear. The CDR3 runs to 13 residues. The germline CDR1 and CDR2 sequences are SGHAT and FQNNGV. V lost 4 bases to trimming and J lost 4 bases, with 11 bases between them. As DNA, the CDR3 is TGTGCCAGCAGCTCCGGAGACATATACGAGCAGTACGTC. Translating gives CASSSGDIYEQYV.

This clonotype was detected ten times or more. The chain joins TRBV5-1 to TRBJ1-2; D might be TRBD1 (6 bases). The CDR3 loop spans 16 amino acids. V lost 2 bases, J lost 3 bases, and 17 bases lay in between. Per germline, CDR1 SGHRS and CDR2 YFSETQ. The CDR3 DNA reads TGCGCCAGCAGCTTACAGACAGGCCTCGAGGACTATGGCTACACCTTC. It yields the protein CASSLQTGLEDYGYTF.

This clonotype showed up many times. The genes are TRBV5-1 and TRBJ2-5, with 9 bases matching TRBD2. Germline CDR1 is SGHRS and CDR2 is YFSETQ. V was pared by 9 bases and J by 1 base, with 4 bases of the junction left unmatched. The CDR3 runs 13 residues. The CDR3 protein is CATGSGSQETQYF. As DNA, the CDR3 is TGCGCCACGGGTAGCGGGAGCCAAGAGACCCAGTACTTC.

This clonotype has ten or more counts. The genes are TRBV5-1 and TRBJ1-2; TRBD1 might be the D (6 bases). The CDR3 is made up of 15 amino acids. CDR1 is SGHRS, CDR2 YFSETQ, per germline. The germline V and J ends were trimmed by 3 bases and 0 bases, with 12 bases remaining between them. CDR3 loop: CASSSTGTSNYGYTF. The CDR3 DNA reads TGCGCCAGCAGCTCCACCGGGACATCTAACTATGGCTACACCTTC.

This clonotype was seen at least ten times. The chain is built from TRBV12-3 or TRBV12-4 and TRBJ1-4; 7 bases map to TRBD1. The CDR3 runs to 14 residues. Unmatched junction bases numbered 4, after V lost 6 bases and J lost 3 bases. The CDR3 sequence is CASSPTGPNEKLFF. CDR3 nucleotide sequence: TGTGCCAGCAGCCCGACAGGGCCTAATGAAAAACTGTTTTTT.

This sequence joins TRBV2 and TRBJ2-1; 12 bases map to TRBD2. Germline CDR1 reads SNHLY; CDR2 reads FYNNEI. Unmatched junction bases numbered 6, after V lost 6 bases and J lost 6 bases. This CDR3 contains 15 residues. The CDR3 sequence is CASSWTSGKANEQFF. CDR3 bases: TGTGCCAGCAGCTGGACTAGCGGGAAGGCCAATGAGCAGTTCTTC.

This clonotype was observed a handful of times. The V call is TRBV10-2, the J call TRBJ2-3; perhaps TRBD1 as D (5 bases). Germline values: CDR1 WSHSY, CDR2 SAAADI. This CDR3 is built from 13 residues. The ends were cut back, 6 bases at V and 5 bases at J, with 12 bases in the middle. The CDR3 coding sequence is TGCGCCAGCAGGGGGCCGGATAAAGATACGCAGTATTTT. This sequence encodes CASRGPDKDTQYF.

This chain uses TRBV29-1 with TRBJ1-4; TRBD1 matches 12 bases. The CDR3 runs 15 residues. The junction had 6 bases not matched to a gene; V was cut back by 5 bases and J by 5 bases. From germline, CDR1 is SQVTM and CDR2 ANQGSEA. CDR3 loop: CSVTGTGGANEKLFF. For the CDR3, the DNA is TGCAGCGTTACCGGGACAGGGGGCGCGAATGAAAAACTGTTTTTT.

The rearrangement links TRBV19 to TRBJ1-2; tentatively, D is TRBD1 (5 bases). From germline, CDR1 is LNHDA and CDR2 SQIVND (reference sequence). V was shortened by 0 bases and J by 8 bases, with 22 bases between the two germline ends. There are 17 residues in the CDR3. In nucleotides, the CDR3 is TGTGCCAGTAGTATAGAGCTCCCGGGACTCCCACCCAGGGGCTACACCTTC. Its protein product is CASSIELPGLPPRGYTF. The whole variable domain, remainder taken from reference TRBV19 and TRBJ1-2, is DGGITQSPKYLFRKEGQNVTLSCEQNLNHDAMYWYRQDPGQGLRLIYYSQIVNDFQKGDIAEGYSVSREKKESFPLTVTSAQKNPTAFYLCASSIELPGLPPRGYTFGSGTRLTVV.